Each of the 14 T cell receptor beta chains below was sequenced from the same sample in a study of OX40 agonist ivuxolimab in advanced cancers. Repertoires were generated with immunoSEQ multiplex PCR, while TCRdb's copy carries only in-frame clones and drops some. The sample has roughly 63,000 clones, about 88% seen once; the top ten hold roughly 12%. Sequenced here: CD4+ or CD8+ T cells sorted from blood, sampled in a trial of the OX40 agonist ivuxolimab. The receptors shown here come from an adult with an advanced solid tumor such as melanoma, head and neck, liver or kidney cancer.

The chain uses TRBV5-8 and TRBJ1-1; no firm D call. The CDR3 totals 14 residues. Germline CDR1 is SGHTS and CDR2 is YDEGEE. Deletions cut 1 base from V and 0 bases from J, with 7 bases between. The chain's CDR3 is CASSLFRVNTEAFF. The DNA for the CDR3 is TGTGCCAGCAGCTTGTTTAGGGTGAACACTGAAGCTTTCTTT.

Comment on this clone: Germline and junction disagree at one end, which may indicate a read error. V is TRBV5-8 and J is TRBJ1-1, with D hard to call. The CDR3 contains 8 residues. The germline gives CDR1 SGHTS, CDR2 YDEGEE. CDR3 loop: CASSSKIF. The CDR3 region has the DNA TGTGCCAGCAGCTCTAAAATTTTT.

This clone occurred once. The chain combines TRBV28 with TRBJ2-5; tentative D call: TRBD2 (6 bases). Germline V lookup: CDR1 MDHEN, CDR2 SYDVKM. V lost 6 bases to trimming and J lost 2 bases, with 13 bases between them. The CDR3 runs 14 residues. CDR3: CASRIGGTQETQYF. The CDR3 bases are TGTGCCAGCAGAATCGGCGGGACTCAAGAGACCCAGTACTTC.

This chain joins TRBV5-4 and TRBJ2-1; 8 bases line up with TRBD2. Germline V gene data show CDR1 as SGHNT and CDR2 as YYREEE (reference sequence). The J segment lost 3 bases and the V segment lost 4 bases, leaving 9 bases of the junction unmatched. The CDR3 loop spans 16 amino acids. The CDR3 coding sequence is TGTGCCAGCAGCACATCCACTAGCGGATTCTACAATGAGCAGTTCTTC. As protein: CASSTSTSGFYNEQFF.

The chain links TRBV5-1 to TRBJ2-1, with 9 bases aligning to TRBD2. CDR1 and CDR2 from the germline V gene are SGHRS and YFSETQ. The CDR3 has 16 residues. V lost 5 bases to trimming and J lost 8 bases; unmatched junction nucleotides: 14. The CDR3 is CASSGGLIAGEDEQFF. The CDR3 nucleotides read TGCGCCAGCAGTGGGGGGTTAATAGCGGGAGAGGATGAGCAGTTCTTC. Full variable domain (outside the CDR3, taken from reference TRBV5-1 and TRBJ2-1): KAGVTQTPRYLIKTRGQQVTLSCSPISGHRSVSWYQQTPGQGLQFLFEYFSETQRNKGNFPGRFSGRQFSNSRSEMNVSTLELGDSALYLCASSGGLIAGEDEQFFGPGTRLTVL.

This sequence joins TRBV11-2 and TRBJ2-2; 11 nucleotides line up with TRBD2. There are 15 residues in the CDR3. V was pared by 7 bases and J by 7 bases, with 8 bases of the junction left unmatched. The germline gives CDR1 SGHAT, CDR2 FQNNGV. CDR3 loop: CASIPGLAVGGELFF. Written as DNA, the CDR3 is TGTGCCAGCATCCCGGGACTAGCGGTTGGCGGGGAGCTGTTTTTT.

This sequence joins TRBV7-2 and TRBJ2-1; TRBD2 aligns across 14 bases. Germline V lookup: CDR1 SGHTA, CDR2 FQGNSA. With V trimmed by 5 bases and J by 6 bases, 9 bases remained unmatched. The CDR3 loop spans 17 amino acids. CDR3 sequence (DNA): TGTGCCAGCAGCCTCCCCCCTGGGACTAGCGGGAGCAATGAGCAGTTCTTC. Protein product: CASSLPPGTSGSNEQFF.

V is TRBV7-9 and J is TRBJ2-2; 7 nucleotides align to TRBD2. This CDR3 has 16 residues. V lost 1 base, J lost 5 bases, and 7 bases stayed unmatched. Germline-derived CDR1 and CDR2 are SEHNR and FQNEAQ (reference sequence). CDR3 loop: CASSLGERDGTGELFF. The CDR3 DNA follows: TGTGCCAGCAGCTTAGGGGAGCGGGACGGTACCGGGGAGCTGTTTTTT.

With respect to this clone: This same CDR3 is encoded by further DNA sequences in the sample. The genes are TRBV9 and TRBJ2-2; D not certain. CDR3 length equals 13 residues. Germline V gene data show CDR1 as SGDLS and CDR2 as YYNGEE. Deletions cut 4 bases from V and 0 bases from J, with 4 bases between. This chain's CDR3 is CASSPSNTGELFF. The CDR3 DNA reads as TGTGCCAGCAGCCCCTCGAACACCGGGGAGCTGTTTTTT.

CDR3 in amino acids: CASSSLERARGETQYF. In DNA, the CDR3 is TGCGCCAGCAGCTCCCTCGAGAGGGCTCGAGGAGAGACCCAGTACTTC. The rearrangement joins TRBV5-1 to TRBJ2-5; tentative D call: TRBD2 (5 bases). Per the germline V gene, CDR1 is SGHRS and CDR2 is YFSETQ. Trimming shortened V by 3 bases and J by 4 bases, and 19 bases separated the two germline ends. The CDR3 runs to 16 residues.

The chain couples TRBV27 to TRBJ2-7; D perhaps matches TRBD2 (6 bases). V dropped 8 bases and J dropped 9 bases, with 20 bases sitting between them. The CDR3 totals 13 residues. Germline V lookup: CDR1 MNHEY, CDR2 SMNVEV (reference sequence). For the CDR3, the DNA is TGTGCCAGCGCAACTGGGAATATGGAGGGGCAGTACTTC. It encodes CASATGNMEGQYF.

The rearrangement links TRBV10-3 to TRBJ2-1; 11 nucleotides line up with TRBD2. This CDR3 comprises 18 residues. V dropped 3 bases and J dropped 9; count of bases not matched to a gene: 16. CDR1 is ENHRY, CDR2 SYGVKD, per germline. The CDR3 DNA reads TGTGCCATCAGTGATCTAGCGGGAGGCTTTAACTTCCCGCTTGAGCAGTTCTTC. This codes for CAISDLAGGFNFPLEQFF.

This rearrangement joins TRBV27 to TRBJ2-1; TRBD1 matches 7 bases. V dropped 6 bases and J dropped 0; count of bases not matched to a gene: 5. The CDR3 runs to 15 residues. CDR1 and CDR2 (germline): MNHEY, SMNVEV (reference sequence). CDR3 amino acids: CASSIQGSSYNEQFF. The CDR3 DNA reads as TGTGCCAGCAGCATACAGGGGAGCTCCTACAATGAGCAGTTCTTC.

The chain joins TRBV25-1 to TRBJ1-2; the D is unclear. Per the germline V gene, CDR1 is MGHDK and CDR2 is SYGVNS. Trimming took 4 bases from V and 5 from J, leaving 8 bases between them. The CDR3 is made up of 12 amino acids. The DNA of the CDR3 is TGTGCCAGCAGTGGCCCGAGTTATGGCTACACCTTC. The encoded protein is CASSGPSYGYTF.